One T cell receptor beta chain is described in this entry. The data were produced by immunoSEQ multiplex PCR, yet TCRdb's version contains in-frame clones alone and is incomplete. Of roughly 2.2 million clones in the sample, 80% to 95% are singletons; the top ten hold 0.37%. The data originate from a study of shared clonotypes between healthy human individuals. Germline lookup yields CDR1 MNHNY and CDR2 SVGAGI (reference sequence). This CDR3 contains 16 residues. Germline trimming cut 7 bases from V and 4 bases from J; bases unmatched to any gene: 14. Sequenced material: naive CD4+ T cells from PBMCs. The sample's subset: CD45RA+ positively selected. The rearrangement uses TRBV6-6 and TRBJ2-7; 9 bases agree with TRBD1. The origin of this receptor is a man between 18 and 35 years old in good health. Some clones in this sample may be carry-over from other donors' samples. CDR3 sequence: CASNLNPDRGGYEQYF. The DNA for the CDR3 is TGTGCCAGCAACCTAAATCCGGACAGGGGTGGGTACGAGCAGTACTTC.